Reported below is one T cell receptor beta chain. Its binding antigen is unknown. No per-base quality is available; no much larger clone lies one base away. The time point label, read with the paper, signifies: second blood draw from one MS patient after hematopoietic stem cell transplantation. TCR beta repertoires were profiled from peripheral blood of approximately 13 young patients with multiple sclerosis to demonstrate the VDJtools post-analysis software. Multiple sclerosis patients were children and adolescents aged about 6 to 16 years. This sample is part of a study of post-analysis software for immune sequencing data (dated by TCRdb to the mid-2010s). Notes on the research overall: Recorded disease courses included relapsing-remitting, secondary progressive and progressive-relapsing multiple sclerosis, with some patients lacking subtype annotation. A subset of samples was prepared in parallel using single-end sample barcoding, then pooled and co-amplified after Illumina adapter ligation. Patient repertoires were compared against about a dozen previously published healthy control repertoires from donors aged roughly 6 to 28 years. Study-wide findings and limitations: Patients showed significantly higher frequencies than controls for several TRBV segments, among them TRBV5-6, TRBV5-1 and TRBV20-1. The multiple sclerosis patient group was slightly younger than the control group. Multiple sclerosis patients had significantly lower normalized Chao1 diversity than controls, a result that suggests substantial peripheral T-cell clonal expansion. Direct clustering with F measure revealed strong co-clustering of samples prepared in the same batch, which led to a batch-effect correction.

V loses 4 bases at its end and J loses 8 bases; junction bases beyond the gene matches: 9. The germline V gene specifies SQVTM as CDR1 and ANQGSEA as CDR2. There are 14 amino acids in the CDR3, from cysteine to phenylalanine inclusive. CDR3 DNA only is kept here, 42 bases in frame from base 1. The method behind the library was PCR. Sequencing instrument: Illumina HiSeq 2500. To reduce PCR and sequencing biases, unique molecular identifiers were built into the TCR beta cDNA libraries. About 500,000 cDNA molecules were obtained for every 1 to 10 million input T cells, so each molecule roughly corresponded to one T cell. The same protocol used for the earlier healthy control dataset was applied to prepare and sequence the patient libraries. Samples belonging to the same batch were prepared together, multiplexed and sequenced on a shared HiSeq lane. In the original analysis: Raw barcoded reads were processed with MIGEC, discarding single-read molecular identifier groups before consensus assembly and CDR3 extraction. Clonotype tables were post-analysed with VDJtools, and diversity was normalized by down-sampling all datasets to the smallest sample size. In repertoire overlap clustering, CDR3 amino acid sequences, but not nucleotide sequences, were matched to correct batch-related cross-sample contamination. In TCRdb, the public reads were trimmed at Q25 with fastp and aligned with MiXCR, with productive beta chains retained. Every CDR3 protein is listed once, alongside the most common genes and DNA of its rows. The V and J calls follow TCRdb's processing rather than the paper's. This sample holds roughly 150,000 distinct CDR3 sequences; around 34% were observed only once. The top ten hold roughly 28% of the sample.

The sequences come from blood, collected after autologous hematopoietic stem cell transplantation. This receptor chain uses TRBV29-1 and TRBJ2-1; 9 nucleotides in the junction match TRBD1. This TCR came from a girl aged 5-17 years with multiple sclerosis. Donor details come from another sample of the same person, matched by shared clones. The encoded CDR3 is CSVAEDRGGDEQFF. The nucleotide sequence is TGCAGCGTTGCGGAAGACAGGGGGGGCGATGAGCAGTTCTTC.